These T cell receptor beta chains were read from a single sample in a study of regulatory T cells in long-lasting Graves disease. TCRdb re-called the multiplex PCR reads with MiXCR, one entry per CDR3 protein. The sample records approximately 400,000 distinct CDR3 sequences, 12% being singletons. This same sample was also taken into another study, of T cells in Graves' hyperthyroidism and ophthalmopathy.

Sequenced material: peripheral blood mononuclear cells (PBMCs), taken at new diagnosis, from a patient treated with antithyroid drugs. The receptor set was obtained from a woman younger than 35 with Graves disease. CDR3s include the opening cysteine and the closing phenylalanine or tryptophan. Each record gives: J gene, clone size, V gene, D gene, CDR3 protein, CDR3 DNA. A D gene is named only where the DNA matches it firmly. Size tells how often a clone was seen (once, few, many) or the class of an expanded clone, and some rows leave it out.

>TRBJ1-1|few|TRBV5-1|-
CASNGGMAGEDTEAFF
TGCGCCAGCAATGGAGGGATGGCAGGAGAAGACACTGAAGCTTTCTTT
>TRBJ2-4|-|TRBV15|TRBD1
CATSRGPGQAVAKNIQYF
TGTGCCACCAGCAGAGGGCCCGGACAGGCAGTAGCCAAAAACATTCAGTACTTC
>TRBJ1-1|many|TRBV28|-
CASTATSQLNTEAFF
TGTGCCAGCACCGCGACATCTCAGTTGAACACTGAAGCTTTCTTT
>TRBJ2-3|few|TRBV28|TRBD2
CASSLSAGADTQYF
TGTGCCAGCAGTTTATCGGCGGGAGCTGATACGCAGTATTTT
>TRBJ1-2|many|TRBV2|-
CASSLTVANYGYTF
TGTGCCAGCAGCCTGACGGTAGCTAACTATGGCTACACCTTC
>TRBJ1-2|-|TRBV7-9|TRBD1
CASSPQPTGDRGYTF
TGTGCCAGCAGCCCGCAACCCACAGGGGATAGGGGCTACACCTTC
>TRBJ2-7|many|TRBV7-8|-
CASSLGVSGVEQYF
TGTGCCAGCAGCTTAGGTGTCTCGGGGGTCGAGCAGTACTTC
>TRBJ1-2|many|TRBV7-9|-
CASSPPTEPNYGYTF
TGTGCCAGCAGCCCACCGACGGAGCCAAACTATGGCTACACCTTC
>TRBJ1-3|many|TRBV27|TRBD1
CASSLRGQMVDGYSGNTIYF
TGTGCCAGCAGTCTACGGGGACAGATGGTTGATGGTTACTCTGGAAACACCATATATTTT
>TRBJ2-1|many|TRBV11-2|-
CASSAGVNQGILFNEQFF
TGTGCCAGCAGCGCGGGGGTTAACCAGGGGATCCTCTTCAATGAGCAGTTCTTC
>TRBJ2-1|many|TRBV12-3/TRBV12-4|-
CASSLGTGADEQFF
TGTGCCAGCAGTTTAGGGACGGGAGCGGATGAGCAGTTCTTC
>TRBJ2-3|-|TRBV9|-
CASSAEFYSTDTQYF
TGTGCCAGCAGCGCGGAATTTTATAGCACAGATACGCAGTATTTT
>TRBJ2-1|many|TRBV27|TRBD1
CASEALGTGDYNEQFF
TGTGCCAGCGAAGCCCTCGGGACAGGGGACTACAATGAGCAGTTCTTC
>TRBJ1-2|many|TRBV18|-
CASQDPGSIYGYTF
TGTGCCAGCCAGGATCCAGGGTCGATCTATGGCTACACCTTC
>TRBJ1-1|-|TRBV4-3|TRBD1
CASSQVRGGGVGTEAFF
TGCGCCAGCAGCCAAGTTCGGGGAGGGGGCGTGGGCACTGAAGCTTTCTTT
>TRBJ1-5|many|TRBV12-3/TRBV12-4|-
CASSKDKGGVVGSNQPQHF
TGTGCCAGCAGCAAAGACAAGGGGGGCGTCGTAGGTAGCAATCAGCCCCAGCATTTT
>TRBJ1-2|few|TRBV6-2/TRBV6-3|-
CASSRIRTGVGSRTGRDYGYTF
TGTGCCAGCAGTCGAATTAGGACGGGTGTTGGATCGAGGACGGGAAGAGACTATGGCTACACCTTC
>TRBJ2-7|many|TRBV12-3/TRBV12-4|TRBD2
CASTHSGSYEQYF
TGTGCCAGCACCCATAGCGGGAGCTACGAGCAGTACTTC
>TRBJ1-6|many|TRBV12-3/TRBV12-4|-
CASSLGAYSPLHF
TGTGCCAGCAGTTTGGGGGCCTATTCACCCCTCCACTTT
>TRBJ1-4|many|TRBV27|-
CASRLGSFTTNEKLFF
TGTGCCAGCAGGTTGGGGTCCTTTACAACTAATGAAAAACTGTTTTTT
>TRBJ1-1|many|TRBV29-1|-
CSVQTFPYRVTEAFF
TGCAGCGTTCAAACCTTCCCCTACCGCGTCACTGAAGCTTTCTTT
>TRBJ1-1|few|TRBV19|-
CASNREVNTEAFF
TGTGCCAGCAACAGGGAAGTGAACACTGAAGCTTTCTTT
>TRBJ1-3|many|TRBV7-8|-
CASSLWGSLNSGNTIYF
TGTGCCAGCAGCTTATGGGGGTCACTAAACTCTGGAAACACCATATATTTT
>TRBJ2-5|many|TRBV7-8|TRBD2
CASTGLAGGLRTQYF
TGTGCCAGCACCGGACTAGCGGGAGGCTTAAGGACCCAGTACTTC
>TRBJ1-1|many|TRBV15|-
CATSPGGTTNTEAFF
TGTGCCACCAGCCCAGGTGGGACAACGAACACTGAAGCTTTCTTT
>TRBJ2-5|many|TRBV6-1|TRBD2
CASSPGTSTETQYF
TGTGCCAGCAGCCCCGGGACTAGCACAGAGACCCAGTACTTC
>TRBJ2-5|many|TRBV5-1|-
CASSLETTSWETQYF
TGCGCCAGCAGCTTGGAGACTACGTCGTGGGAGACCCAGTACTTC
>TRBJ2-5|-|TRBV3-1|-
CASSLQGWYQETQYF
TGTGCCAGCAGCCTTCAAGGGTGGTACCAAGAGACCCAGTACTTC
>TRBJ2-7|-|TRBV28|-
CASVGNGYEQYF
TGTGCCAGTGTAGGGAACGGCTACGAGCAGTACTTC
>TRBJ1-1|many|TRBV12-3/TRBV12-4|-
CASTPGGTEAFF
TGTGCCAGCACCCCGGGAGGCACTGAAGCTTTCTTT
>TRBJ2-1|-|TRBV20-1|-
CSARAVNEQFF
TGCAGTGCTAGAGCAGTCAATGAGCAGTTCTTC
>TRBJ1-2|many|TRBV11-3|-
CASSSLGGYGYTF
TGTGCCAGCAGCTCCTTGGGTGGCTATGGCTACACCTTC
>TRBJ1-1|many|TRBV9|-
CASSVEAGRTEAFF
TGTGCCAGCAGCGTAGAGGCGGGGAGGACTGAAGCTTTCTTT
>TRBJ2-3|-|TRBV19|-
CASSRIRADTQYF
TGTGCCAGTAGTCGTATTAGGGCAGATACGCAGTATTTT
>TRBJ2-5|many|TRBV3-1|-
CASSQDSYYRTQYF
TGTGCCAGCAGCCAAGATTCCTACTACAGGACCCAGTACTTC
>TRBJ2-5|many|TRBV28|-
CASSMGPFGTFPNEETQYF
TGTGCCAGCAGTATGGGTCCATTTGGGACGTTTCCGAACGAAGAGACCCAGTACTTC
>TRBJ1-6|many|TRBV10-3|-
CAISESRGRNSPLHF
TGTGCCATCAGTGAGTCAAGAGGGAGGAATTCACCCCTCCACTTT
>TRBJ1-5|many|TRBV6-5|-
CASSFRGRLNQPQHF
TGTGCCAGCAGTTTTAGAGGACGGTTGAATCAGCCCCAGCATTTT
>TRBJ2-7|few|TRBV30|-
CAWSVGSYEQYF
TGTGCCTGGAGTGTTGGCTCCTACGAGCAGTACTTC
>TRBJ1-6|few|TRBV10-3|TRBD1
CAISDSGTAFNSPLHF
TGTGCCATCAGTGATTCCGGGACAGCCTTTAATTCACCCCTCCACTTT